The 10 T cell receptor beta chains below were found in one sample sequenced in a study of cytomegalovirus exposure and HLA in healthy donors. In the PCR, 60 Vbeta and 13 Jbeta primers were used. Method: immunoSEQ multiplex PCR; TCRdb's copy keeps in-frame clones and lacks some. The sample has around 100,000 clones, under 90% seen once. The material sequenced was PBMCs. All receptors come from a young woman in good health and CMV-seronegative.

As DNA, the CDR3 is TGTGCCAGCAGCTCACTACGTGGGGGGTACTATGGCTACACCTTC. This translates into CASSSLRGGYYGYTF. The chain is built from TRBV5-6 and TRBJ1-2; TRBD1 might be the D (5 bases). Trimming shortened V by 3 bases and J by 3 bases, and 15 bases separated the two germline ends. The CDR3 has 15 amino acids. CDR1 and CDR2 from the germline V gene are SGHDT and YYEEEE. Complete variable domain (other parts from reference TRBV5-6 and TRBJ1-2): DAGVTQSPTHLIKTRGQQVTLRCSPKSGHDTVSWYQQALGQGPQFIFQYYEEEERQRGNFPDRFSGHQFPNYSSELNVNALLLGDSALYLCASSSLRGGYYGYTFGSGTRLTVV.

The rearrangement links TRBV7-9 to TRBJ2-4; tentatively, D is TRBD2 (5 bases). The V and J ends lost 1 base and 5 bases respectively, with 9 bases between them. Germline V CDR1 and CDR2: SEHNR, FQNEAQ (reference sequence). The CDR3 is 14 residues long. Here the CDR3 reads CASSLVVEENIQYF. The CDR3 DNA sequence: TGTGCCAGCAGCTTAGTGGTGGAGGAAAACATTCAGTACTTC.

This clone was picked up one time. V gene TRBV5-1 combines with J gene TRBJ2-5; no definite D call. Germline V gives CDR1 SGHRS, CDR2 YFSETQ. V dropped 0 bases and J dropped 3 bases, with 6 bases sitting between them. This CDR3 has 13 residues. The CDR3 DNA is TGCGCCAGCAGCTTGGCGCCGGAAGAGACCCAGTACTTC. Translating it yields CASSLAPEETQYF.

There are many counts of this clone. This sequence joins TRBV6-5 and TRBJ2-2, with 12 bases fitting TRBD2. Germline trimming cut 0 bases from V and 4 bases from J; bases unmatched to any gene: 0. Per germline, CDR1 MNHEY and CDR2 SVGAGI. CDR3 size: 16 residues. The CDR3 protein is CASSYSTSGSTGELFF. The CDR3 DNA follows: TGTGCCAGCAGTTACTCGACTAGCGGGAGCACCGGGGAGCTGTTTTTT.

The genes are TRBV11-2 and TRBJ2-5; 10 bases are shared with TRBD2. Germline CDR1 is SGHAT and CDR2 is FQNNGV. There are 15 residues in the CDR3. V lost 7 bases and J lost 3; bases outside the gene matches: 8. Written as DNA, the CDR3 is TGTGCCAGCAAACTCTGGACTAGCGGAAAAGAGACCCAGTACTTC. This gives the protein CASKLWTSGKETQYF. The whole variable domain, remainder taken from reference TRBV11-2 and TRBJ2-5, is EAGVAQSPRYKIIEKRQSVAFWCNPISGHATLYWYQQILGQGPKLLIQFQNNGVVDDSQLPKDRFSAERLKGVDSTLKIQPAKLEDSAVYLCASKLWTSGKETQYFGPGTRLLVL.

The rearrangement links TRBV7-8 to TRBJ2-5; 12 nucleotides agree with TRBD2. Germline values: CDR1 SGHVS, CDR2 FQNEAQ. Unmatched junction bases numbered 11, after V lost 6 bases and J lost 0 bases. The CDR3 runs 18 residues. Here the CDR3 DNA reads TGTGCCAGCAGGTTACTTATAAGGACTAGCGGGAACCAAGAGACCCAGTACTTC. It yields the protein CASRLLIRTSGNQETQYF.

The rearrangement joins TRBV5-4 to TRBJ1-1; D may be TRBD1 (5 bases). Between the trimmed V and J ends, which lost 3 bases and 3 bases, there was a span of 9 bases. Germline V gives CDR1 SGHNT, CDR2 YYREEE (reference sequence). The length of the CDR3 is 13 residues. CDR3 DNA: TGTGCCAGCAGCTCCCCGGGGGACACTGAAGCTTTCTTT. This gives the protein CASSSPGDTEAFF.

The gene calls are TRBV28 and TRBJ1-2; D is possibly TRBD1 (6 bases). Trimming shortened V by 2 bases and J by 7 bases, and 14 bases separated the two germline ends. The CDR3 spans 14 residues. From germline, CDR1 is MDHEN and CDR2 SYDVKM. CDR3: CASSLALGGGGYTF. As DNA, the CDR3 is TGTGCCAGCAGTTTAGCTTTAGGGGGTGGTGGCTACACCTTC.

The chain uses TRBV6-1 and TRBJ2-3; tentative D call: TRBD2 (5 bases). Trimming pared 6 bases from V and 2 bases from J, leaving 15 bases between. The length of the CDR3 is 15 residues. Per the germline V gene, CDR1 is MNHNS and CDR2 is SASEGT. Here the CDR3 reads CASSRSRDYTDTQYF. DNA for the CDR3: TGTGCCAGCAGCCGTAGCCGGGATTACACAGATACGCAGTATTTT.

The chain recombines TRBV28 with TRBJ2-7, with TRBD2 matching over 9 bases. The trim removed 6 bases at V and 1 base at J, leaving 13 bases unmatched. In germline, CDR1 is MDHEN, CDR2 SYDVKM. The CDR3 has 17 residues. The CDR3 coding sequence is TGTGCCAGCAGCCTAACCCATAGCGGGAGCTTTTCCTACGAGCAGTACTTC. Its protein is CASSLTHSGSFSYEQYF.